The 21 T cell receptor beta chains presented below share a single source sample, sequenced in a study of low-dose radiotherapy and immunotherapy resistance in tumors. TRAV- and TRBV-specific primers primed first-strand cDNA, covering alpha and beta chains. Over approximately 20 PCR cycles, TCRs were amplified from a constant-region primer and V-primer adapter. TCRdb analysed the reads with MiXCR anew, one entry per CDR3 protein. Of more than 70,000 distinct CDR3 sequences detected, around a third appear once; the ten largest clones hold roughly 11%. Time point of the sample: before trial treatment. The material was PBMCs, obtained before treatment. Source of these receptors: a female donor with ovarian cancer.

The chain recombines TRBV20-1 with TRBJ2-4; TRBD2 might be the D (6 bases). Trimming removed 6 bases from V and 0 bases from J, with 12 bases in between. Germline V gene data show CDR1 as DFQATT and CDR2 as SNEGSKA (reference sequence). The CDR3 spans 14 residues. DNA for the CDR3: TGCAGTGCCCCGGCGGGACTAGCCAAAAACATTCAGTACTTC. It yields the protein CSAPAGLAKNIQYF.

Here the CDR3 reads CASSSNERSGELFF. CDR3 DNA: TGCGCCAGCAGCTCCAACGAACGGAGCGGGGAGCTGTTTTTT. V is TRBV5-1 and J is TRBJ2-2; D is unresolved. Per the germline V gene, CDR1 is SGHRS and CDR2 is YFSETQ. V lost 3 bases and J lost 7, with 13 bases in between. The CDR3 spans 14 residues.

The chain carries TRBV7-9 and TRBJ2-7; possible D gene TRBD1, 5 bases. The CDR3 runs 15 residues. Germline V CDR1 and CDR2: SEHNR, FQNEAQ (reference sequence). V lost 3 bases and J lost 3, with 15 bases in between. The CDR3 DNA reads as TGTGCCAGCAGCTTCTCGATGGGGCAGAGCTACGAGCAGTACTTC. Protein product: CASSFSMGQSYEQYF.

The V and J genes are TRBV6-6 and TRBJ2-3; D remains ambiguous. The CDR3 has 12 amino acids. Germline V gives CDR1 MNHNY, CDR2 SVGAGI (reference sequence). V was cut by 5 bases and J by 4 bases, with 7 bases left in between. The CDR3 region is CASSQRSDTQYF. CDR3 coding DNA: TGTGCCAGCAGTCAGCGCTCAGATACGCAGTATTTT.

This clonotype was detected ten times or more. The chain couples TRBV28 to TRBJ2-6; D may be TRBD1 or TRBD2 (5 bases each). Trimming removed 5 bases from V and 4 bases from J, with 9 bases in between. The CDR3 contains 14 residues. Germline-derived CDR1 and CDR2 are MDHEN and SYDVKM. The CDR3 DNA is TGTGCCAGCAGTGAGGGGTCCGGGGCCAACGTCCTGACTTTC. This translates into CASSEGSGANVLTF. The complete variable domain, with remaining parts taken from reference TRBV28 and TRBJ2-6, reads DVKVTQSSRYLVKRTGEKVFLECVQDMDHENMFWYRQDPGLGLRLIYFSYDVKMKEKGDIPEGYSVSREKKERFSLILESASTNQTSMYLCASSEGSGANVLTFGAGSRLTVL.

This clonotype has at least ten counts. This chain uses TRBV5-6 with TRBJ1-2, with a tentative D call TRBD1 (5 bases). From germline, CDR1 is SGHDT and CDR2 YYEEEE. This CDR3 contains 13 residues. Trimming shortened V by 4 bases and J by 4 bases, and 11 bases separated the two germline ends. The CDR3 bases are TGTGCCAGCAGCCGGCCAGGGTCCTATGGCTACACCTTC. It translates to CASSRPGSYGYTF.

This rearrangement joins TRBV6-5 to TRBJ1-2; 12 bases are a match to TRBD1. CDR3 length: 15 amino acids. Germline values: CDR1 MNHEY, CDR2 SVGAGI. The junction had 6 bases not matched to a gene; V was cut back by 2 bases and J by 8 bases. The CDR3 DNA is TGTGCCAGCAGTTACCTGGGACAGGGGGCTCACGGCTACACCTTC. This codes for CASSYLGQGAHGYTF.

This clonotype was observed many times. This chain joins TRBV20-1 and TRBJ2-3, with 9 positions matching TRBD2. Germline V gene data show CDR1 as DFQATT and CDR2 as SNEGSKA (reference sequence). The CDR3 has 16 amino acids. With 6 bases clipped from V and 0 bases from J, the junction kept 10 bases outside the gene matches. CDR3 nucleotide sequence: TGCAGTGCCACCTTGGCGCGGGGGGGTAGCACAGATACGCAGTATTTT. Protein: CSATLARGGSTDTQYF.

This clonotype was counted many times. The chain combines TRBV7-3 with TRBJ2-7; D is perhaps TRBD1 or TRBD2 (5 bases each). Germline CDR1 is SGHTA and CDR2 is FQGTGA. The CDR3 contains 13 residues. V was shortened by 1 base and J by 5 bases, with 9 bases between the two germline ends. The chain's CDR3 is CASSLIRDHEQYF. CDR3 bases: TGTGCCAGCAGCTTAATTAGGGACCACGAGCAGTACTTC.

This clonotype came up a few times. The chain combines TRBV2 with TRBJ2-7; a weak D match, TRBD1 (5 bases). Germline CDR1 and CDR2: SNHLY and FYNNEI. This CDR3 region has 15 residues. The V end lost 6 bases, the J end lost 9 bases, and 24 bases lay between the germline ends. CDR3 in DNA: TGTGCCAGCAGCGATCAGGGATCCTTCTATACGAGGCAGTACTTC. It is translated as CASSDQGSFYTRQYF.

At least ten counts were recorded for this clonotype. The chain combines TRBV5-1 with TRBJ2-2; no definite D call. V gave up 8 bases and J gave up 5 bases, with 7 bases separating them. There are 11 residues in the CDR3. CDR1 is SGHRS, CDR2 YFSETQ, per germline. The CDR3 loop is CASRGTGELFF. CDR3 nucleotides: TGCGCCAGTAGAGGAACCGGGGAGCTGTTTTTT.

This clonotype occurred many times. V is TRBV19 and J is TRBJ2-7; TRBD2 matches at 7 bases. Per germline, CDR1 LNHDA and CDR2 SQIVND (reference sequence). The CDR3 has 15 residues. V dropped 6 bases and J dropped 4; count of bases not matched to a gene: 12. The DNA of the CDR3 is TGTGCCAGTAGAAGGCGATTGGCGGGAGTGTACGAGCAGTACTTC. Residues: CASRRRLAGVYEQYF.

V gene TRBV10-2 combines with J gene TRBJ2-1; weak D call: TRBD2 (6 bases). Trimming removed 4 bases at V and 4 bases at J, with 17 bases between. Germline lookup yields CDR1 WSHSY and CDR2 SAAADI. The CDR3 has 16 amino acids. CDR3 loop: CASSVVESGPYNEQFF. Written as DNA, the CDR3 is TGCGCCAGCAGTGTCGTGGAAAGCGGGCCTTACAATGAGCAGTTCTTC.

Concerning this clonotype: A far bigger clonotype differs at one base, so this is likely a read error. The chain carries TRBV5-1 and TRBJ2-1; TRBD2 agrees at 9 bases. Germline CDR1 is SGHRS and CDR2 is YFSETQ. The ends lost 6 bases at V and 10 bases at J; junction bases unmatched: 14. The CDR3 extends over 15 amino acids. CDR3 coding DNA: TGCGCCAGCACCCTACTCGCGGGGGGGCCCTACGAGCAGTTCTTC. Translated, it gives CASTLLAGGPYEQFF.

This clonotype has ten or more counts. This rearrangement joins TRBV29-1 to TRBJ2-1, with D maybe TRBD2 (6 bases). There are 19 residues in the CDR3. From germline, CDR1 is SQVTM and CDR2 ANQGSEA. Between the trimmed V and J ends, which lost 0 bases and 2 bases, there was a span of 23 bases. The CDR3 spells CSVEDFPGSDSRTYNEQFF. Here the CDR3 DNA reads TGCAGCGTTGAAGATTTCCCCGGGAGCGATTCACGAACCTACAATGAGCAGTTCTTC.

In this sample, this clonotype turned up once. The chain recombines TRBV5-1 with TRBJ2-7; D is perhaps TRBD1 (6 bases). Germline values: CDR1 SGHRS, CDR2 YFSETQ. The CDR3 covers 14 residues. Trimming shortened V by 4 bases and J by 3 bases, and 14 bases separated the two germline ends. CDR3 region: CASSGAGADYEQYF. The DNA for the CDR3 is TGCGCCAGCAGCGGGGCAGGGGCCGACTACGAGCAGTACTTC.

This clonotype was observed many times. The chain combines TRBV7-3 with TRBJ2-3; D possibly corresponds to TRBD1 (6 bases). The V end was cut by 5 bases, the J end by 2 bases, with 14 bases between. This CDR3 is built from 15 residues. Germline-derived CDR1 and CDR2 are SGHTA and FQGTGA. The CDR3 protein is CASSHRVDLTDTQYF. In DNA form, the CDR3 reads TGTGCCAGCAGCCACAGGGTGGATCTCACAGATACGCAGTATTTT.

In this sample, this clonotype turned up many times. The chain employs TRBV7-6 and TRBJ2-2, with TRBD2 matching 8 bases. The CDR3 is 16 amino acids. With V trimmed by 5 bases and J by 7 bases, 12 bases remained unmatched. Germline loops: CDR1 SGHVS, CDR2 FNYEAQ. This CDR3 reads CASSPSIPSGSGELFF. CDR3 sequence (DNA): TGTGCCAGCAGCCCTAGTATACCCAGCGGGAGCGGGGAGCTGTTTTTT.

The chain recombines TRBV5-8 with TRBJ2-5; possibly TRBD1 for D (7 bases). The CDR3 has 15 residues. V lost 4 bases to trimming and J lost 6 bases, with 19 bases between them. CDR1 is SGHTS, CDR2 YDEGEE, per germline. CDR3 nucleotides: TGTGCCAGCAGCGCGGGGACAGTTGGAAGCAAGACCCAGTACTTC. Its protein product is CASSAGTVGSKTQYF. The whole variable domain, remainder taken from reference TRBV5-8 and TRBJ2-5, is EAGVTQSPTHLIKTRGQQATLRCSPISGHTSVYWYQQALGLGLQFLLWYDEGEERNRGNFPPRFSGRQFPNYSSELNVNALELEDSALYLCASSAGTVGSKTQYFGPGTRLLVL.

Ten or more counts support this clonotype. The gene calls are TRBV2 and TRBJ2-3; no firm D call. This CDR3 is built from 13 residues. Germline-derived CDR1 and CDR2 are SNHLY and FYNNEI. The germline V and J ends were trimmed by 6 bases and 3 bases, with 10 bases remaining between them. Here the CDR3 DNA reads TGTGCCAGCAGAGCCGGAGAGACAGATACGCAGTATTTT. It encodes CASRAGETDTQYF.

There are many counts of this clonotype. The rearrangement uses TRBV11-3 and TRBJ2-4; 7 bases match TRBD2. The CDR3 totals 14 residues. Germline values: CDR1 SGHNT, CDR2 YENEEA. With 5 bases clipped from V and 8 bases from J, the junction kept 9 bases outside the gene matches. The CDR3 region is CASSIGSAGDIQYF. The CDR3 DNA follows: TGTGCCAGCAGCATAGGGTCCGCGGGGGACATTCAGTACTTC. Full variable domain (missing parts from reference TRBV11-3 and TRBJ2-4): EAGVVQSPRYKIIEKKQPVAFWCNPISGHNTLYWYLQNLGQGPELLIRYENEEAVDDSQLPKDRFSAERLKGVDSTLKIQPAELGDSAVYLCASSIGSAGDIQYFGAGTRLSVL.